These 30 T cell receptor beta chains share one sample of origin, sequenced in a study of T cell repertoires in urothelial bladder cancer. Generated by immunoSEQ multiplex PCR, the TCRdb table keeps only in-frame clones and is missing some. The data hold 5,000 to 6,500 clones, with 70% to 80% observed a single time. Sequencing was done on a sample of tumor-infiltrating cells from bladder cancer. Source of these receptors: a human donor with urothelial carcinoma.

The chain recombines TRBV6-1 with TRBJ2-7; a weak D match, TRBD2 (6 bases). From germline, CDR1 is MNHNS and CDR2 SASEGT. With 8 bases removed from V and 1 base from J, the gap between germline ends came to 18 bases. The length of the CDR3 is 15 residues. CDR3 DNA sequence: TGTGCCAGCTTCCCGCGACGGGGAGGTTCCTACGAGCAGTACTTC. Translation gives CASFPRRGGSYEQYF.

V gene TRBV29-1 combines with J gene TRBJ1-2; a weak D match, TRBD1 (6 bases). Germline CDR1 SQVTM, CDR2 ANQGSEA. CDR3 length equals 16 residues. V was trimmed by 6 bases and J by 3 bases, leaving 23 bases between them. The CDR3 loop is CSVATRGGQTDYGYTF. Written as DNA, the CDR3 is TGCAGCGTCGCTACAAGGGGGGGGCAAACCGACTATGGCTACACCTTC.

This clone was seen a handful of times. The chain carries TRBV4-1 and TRBJ2-7; D remains ambiguous. This CDR3 spans 13 amino acids. Trimming took 8 bases from V and 3 from J, leaving 14 bases between them. Germline V lookup: CDR1 MGHRA, CDR2 YSYEKL. The CDR3 nucleotides read TGCGCCAGCTCCCCTGACATTTACTACGAGCAGTACTTC. Translated, it gives CASSPDIYYEQYF.

This clone came up a few times. This sequence joins TRBV11-2 and TRBJ2-7, with a possible D match to TRBD1 (6 bases). Trimming left V 2 bases short and J 3 bases short, with 11 bases between. This CDR3 comprises 14 residues. From germline, CDR1 is SGHAT and CDR2 FQNNGV. This CDR3 reads CASSLNRDNYEQYF. Here the CDR3 DNA reads TGTGCCAGCAGCTTAAACAGGGACAACTACGAGCAGTACTTC.

This clone was found a few times. The rearrangement joins TRBV11-2 to TRBJ1-2; 7 bases fit TRBD1. There are 13 residues in the CDR3. J lost 4 bases, V lost 1 base, and 0 bases had no gene match. The germline V gene has CDR1 SGHAT and CDR2 FQNNGV. The CDR3 DNA reads TGTGCCAGCAGCTTAGGGGACAGCTATGGCTACACCTTC. Translating it yields CASSLGDSYGYTF.

V usage is TRBV11-2 and J usage is TRBJ2-5, with D tentatively TRBD2 (6 bases). CDR1 and CDR2 (germline): SGHAT, FQNNGV. V lost 3 bases and J 4 bases, leaving 12 bases between the germline ends. This CDR3 contains 14 residues. The CDR3 nucleotides read TGTGCCAGCAGCTTTGCGGGGCGGAGAGAGACCCAGTACTTC. It codes for CASSFAGRRETQYF.

The gene calls are TRBV12-5 and TRBJ1-2; D gene uncertain. There are 13 residues in the CDR3. In germline, CDR1 is LGHNT, CDR2 FRNRAP. Trimming took off 4 bases at V and 7 bases at J, with 13 bases between the two ends. The CDR3 region is CASGSQRPVGYTF. The CDR3 DNA follows: TGTGCTAGTGGTTCCCAGCGTCCCGTTGGCTACACCTTC.

This clone was observed a few times. This chain joins TRBV19 and TRBJ1-2, with no clear D. This CDR3 has 12 residues. Between the trimmed V and J ends, which lost 3 bases and 6 bases, there was a span of 8 bases. The germline V gene has CDR1 LNHDA and CDR2 SQIVND (reference sequence). CDR3 residues: CASSIWGNGYTF. CDR3 in DNA: TGTGCCAGTAGTATCTGGGGAAATGGCTACACCTTC. The full variable domain, completed using reference TRBV19 and TRBJ1-2, is DGGITQSPKYLFRKEGQNVTLSCEQNLNHDAMYWYRQDPGQGLRLIYYSQIVNDFQKGDIAEGYSVSREKKESFPLTVTSAQKNPTAFYLCASSIWGNGYTFGSGTRLTVV.

The chain links TRBV5-1 to TRBJ2-3, with TRBD2 matching over 8 bases. The V gene's germline CDR1 is SGHRS and CDR2 YFSETQ. The trim removed 1 base at V and 6 bases at J, leaving 10 bases unmatched. The CDR3 has 16 amino acids. Here the CDR3 reads CASSLYPGGLVDTQYF. The CDR3 DNA follows: TGCGCCAGCAGCTTGTATCCGGGGGGGTTAGTGGATACGCAGTATTTT.

The rearrangement links TRBV4-2 to TRBJ2-2; D is uncertain. The V and J ends lost 1 base and 6 bases respectively, with 9 bases between them. CDR1 and CDR2 from the germline V gene are LGHNA and YNFKEQ. The CDR3 is made up of 14 amino acids. The CDR3 reads CASSQATGAGELFF. In DNA, the CDR3 is TGTGCCAGCAGCCAAGCGACGGGTGCCGGGGAGCTGTTTTTT.

The chain uses TRBV5-8 and TRBJ2-7; D is possibly TRBD1 (6 bases). The CDR3 has 15 amino acids. Germline CDR1 is SGHTS and CDR2 is YDEGEE. The V end lost 2 bases, the J end lost 4 bases, and 16 bases lay between the germline ends. The CDR3 loop is CASSLGQLGLYEQYF. The CDR3 DNA is TGTGCCAGCAGCTTAGGACAGCTGGGTTTATACGAGCAGTACTTC.

The V call is TRBV7-2, the J call TRBJ2-4; D may be TRBD2 (6 bases). The CDR3 spans 14 residues. CDR1 is SGHTA, CDR2 FQGNSA, per germline. Trimming removed 3 bases at V and 4 bases at J, with 10 bases between. CDR3 amino acids: CASSFGGSKNIQYF. DNA of the CDR3: TGTGCCAGCAGCTTTGGGGGGAGTAAAAACATTCAGTACTTC.

The J gene is TRBJ2-3, the V gene TRBV15; 11 nucleotides align to TRBD1. Losses at the gene ends were 1 base for V and 3 bases for J; bases not matched to a gene: 3. The CDR3 runs 16 residues. Germline V gene lookup returns CDR1 LNHNV and CDR2 YYDKDF (reference sequence). DNA of the CDR3: TGTGCCACCAGCAGAGCCCGGGACAGGGGGACAGATACGCAGTATTTT. It translates to CATSRARDRGTDTQYF.

The chain links TRBV18 to TRBJ1-2; D is unclear. This CDR3 has 11 amino acids. Germline V gene data show CDR1 as KGHSH and CDR2 as LQKENI. The V end was cut by 2 bases, the J end by 8 bases, with 6 bases between. In DNA, the CDR3 is TGTGCCAGCTCACCAGGGGTCGGCTACACCTTC. This translates into CASSPGVGYTF. The whole variable domain, filled in from reference TRBV18 and TRBJ1-2, reads NAGVMQNPRHLVRRRGQEARLRCSPMKGHSHVYWYRQLPEEGLKFMVYLQKENIIDESGMPKERFSAEFPKEGPSILRIQQVVRGDSAAYFCASSPGVGYTFGSGTRLTVV.

J is TRBJ1-2 and V is TRBV15; the D gene is possibly TRBD1 (6 bases). In germline, CDR1 is LNHNV, CDR2 YYDKDF (reference sequence). The CDR3 is 14 residues long. V dropped 1 base and J dropped 7 bases, with 13 bases sitting between them. CDR3 sequence: CATSRGGGYGGYTF. In nucleotides, the CDR3 is TGTGCCACCAGCAGAGGAGGGGGGTACGGTGGCTACACCTTC. Looking up the rest from reference TRBV15 and TRBJ1-2 gives the full variable domain: DAMVIQNPRYQVTQFGKPVTLSCSQTLNHNVMYWYQQKSSQAPKLLFHYYDKDFNNEADTPDNFQSRRPNTSFCFLDIRSPGLGDTAMYLCATSRGGGYGGYTFGSGTRLTVV.

The chain uses TRBV4-1 and TRBJ1-6; no reliable D call. The CDR3 contains 16 residues. V shed 3 bases and J shed 8 bases, with 17 bases lying between them. Germline values: CDR1 MGHRA, CDR2 YSYEKL. CDR3 DNA sequence: TGCGCCAGCAGCCAGCAACAAGGTAGGGTCCATTCACCCCTCCACTTT. Translated: CASSQQQGRVHSPLHF.

This clone has just one count. The V and J genes are TRBV5-5 and TRBJ2-3; D remains ambiguous. The V and J ends lost 0 bases and 5 bases respectively, with 13 bases between them. The CDR3 sequence is 15 residues long. Germline values: CDR1 SGHKS, CDR2 YYEKEE (reference sequence). In DNA form, the CDR3 reads TGTGCCAGCAGCTTGGCTTCTGGGCGCGTAGATACGCAGTATTTT. Translation gives CASSLASGRVDTQYF. Combining the CDR3 with reference TRBV5-5 and TRBJ2-3 gives the whole variable domain DAGVTQSPTHLIKTRGQQVTLRCSPISGHKSVSWYQQVLGQGPQFIFQYYEKEERGRGNFPDRFSARQFPNYSSELNVNALLLGDSALYLCASSLASGRVDTQYFGPGTRLTVL.

This clone was found once. This chain connects TRBV7-2 to TRBJ2-2; no definite D call. The CDR3 has 12 residues. The germline gives CDR1 SGHTA, CDR2 FQGNSA. V lost 3 bases, J lost 4 bases, and 3 bases lay in between. The CDR3 sequence is CASSFGTGELFF. DNA of the CDR3: TGTGCCAGCAGCTTCGGCACCGGGGAGCTGTTTTTT.

The chain joins TRBV19 to TRBJ1-3; maybe TRBD1 (6 bases). CDR3 length: 13 amino acids. With 6 bases removed from V and 3 bases from J, the gap between germline ends came to 9 bases. The V gene's germline CDR1 is LNHDA and CDR2 SQIVND (reference sequence). The DNA of the CDR3 is TGTGCCAGTAGAACAGGGTTTGGAAACACCATATATTTT. Amino acids: CASRTGFGNTIYF. Full variable domain (remainder filled in from reference TRBV19 and TRBJ1-3): DGGITQSPKYLFRKEGQNVTLSCEQNLNHDAMYWYRQDPGQGLRLIYYSQIVNDFQKGDIAEGYSVSREKKESFPLTVTSAQKNPTAFYLCASRTGFGNTIYFGEGSWLTVV.

This chain joins TRBV7-3 and TRBJ2-3; D perhaps matches TRBD2 (6 bases). Germline V gene lookup returns CDR1 SGHTA and CDR2 FQGTGA. The length of the CDR3 is 15 residues. Deletions cut 5 bases from V and 2 bases from J, with 14 bases between. The DNA for the CDR3 is TGTGCCAGCAGCCCCTTCGGGGGAGACACAGATACGCAGTATTTT. It yields the protein CASSPFGGDTDTQYF.

The rearrangement joins TRBV5-6 to TRBJ2-1; 13 positions match TRBD2. Germline CDR1 is SGHDT and CDR2 is YYEEEE. The CDR3 has 16 amino acids. Germline trimming cut 5 bases from V and 2 bases from J; bases unmatched to any gene: 4. The CDR3 DNA reads as TGTGCCAGCAGAAGACTAGCGGGGGGAACCTACAATGAGCAGTTCTTC. Amino acids: CASRRLAGGTYNEQFF.

The chain combines TRBV30 with TRBJ2-3; D gene ambiguous. The ends were cut back, 4 bases at V and 3 bases at J, with 5 bases in the middle. Germline CDR1 is GTSNPN and CDR2 is SVGIG (reference sequence). The CDR3 covers 11 residues. Here the CDR3 reads CAWMGTDTQYF. The CDR3 nucleotides read TGTGCCTGGATGGGGACAGATACGCAGTATTTT.

The chain recombines TRBV7-9 with TRBJ2-3, with TRBD2 identical over 10 bases. With 2 bases clipped from V and 1 base from J, the junction kept 0 bases outside the gene matches. Germline V CDR1 and CDR2: SEHNR, FQNEAQ (reference sequence). CDR3 size: 15 residues. As DNA, the CDR3 is TGTGCCAGCAGCTTAACTAGCGGGGGCACAGATACGCAGTATTTT. Translating gives CASSLTSGGTDTQYF.

This clone was observed a few times. The V call is TRBV6-5, the J call TRBJ2-7; D might be TRBD1 (6 bases). The V gene lost 2 bases and the J gene lost 3 bases, with 11 bases spanning the gap. Germline CDR1 and CDR2: MNHEY and SVGAGI. This CDR3 is built from 14 residues. The CDR3 bases are TGTGCCAGCAGTTACGCAGGGGCTGGCTACGAGCAGTACTTC. Translation gives CASSYAGAGYEQYF.

The chain combines TRBV5-6 with TRBJ2-5, with 9 bases that match TRBD2. V shed 1 base, J shed 4 bases, and the junction held 11 bases outside the gene matches. This CDR3 contains 17 residues. CDR1 and CDR2 (germline): SGHDT, YYEEEE. Here the CDR3 reads CASSLMAGGYGLETQYF. CDR3 DNA sequence: TGTGCCAGCAGCTTGATGGCGGGGGGGTATGGATTAGAGACCCAGTACTTC.

Details on this clone: Germline is not matched at one junction end, which may reflect a read error. The chain has TRBV5-6 and TRBJ1-1; D ambiguous. The germline V gene has CDR1 SGHDT and CDR2 YYEEEE. The length of the CDR3 is 15 residues. The CDR3 here is CAGSLDGRVNTEAFF. The CDR3 DNA reads as TGTGCCGGCAGCTTGGATGGGAGGGTGAACACTGAAGCTTTCTTT.

This sequence joins TRBV10-1 and TRBJ2-1; 7 bases align to TRBD1. CDR3 length: 13 residues. V lost 4 bases, J lost 9 bases, and 6 bases stayed unmatched. CDR1 is WNHNN and CDR2 is SYGVQD in the germline V gene (reference sequence). CDR3 nucleotide sequence: TGCGCCAGCAGTGCTCACAGGGACAGTGAGCAGTTCTTC. It specifies CASSAHRDSEQFF.

This clone is labeled medium-sized. The chain employs TRBV19 and TRBJ1-1, with D perhaps TRBD1 (5 bases). The CDR3 has 13 amino acids. In germline, CDR1 is LNHDA, CDR2 SQIVND (reference sequence). The ends were cut back, 5 bases at V and 7 bases at J, with 14 bases in the middle. CDR3 sequence: CASSLAGQREAFF. The CDR3 DNA follows: TGTGCCAGTAGTTTAGCGGGGCAGCGTGAAGCTTTCTTT.

The rearrangement joins TRBV25-1 to TRBJ1-1; D remains unclear. CDR3 length equals 12 residues. Germline V gives CDR1 MGHDK, CDR2 SYGVNS. Trimming left V 2 bases short and J 4 bases short, with 5 bases between. The CDR3: CASSEGRTEAFF. As DNA, the CDR3 is TGTGCCAGCAGTGAAGGGCGCACTGAAGCTTTCTTT.

The J gene is TRBJ2-3, the V gene TRBV18; D is ambiguous. The CDR3 has 12 residues. The V gene's germline CDR1 is KGHSH and CDR2 LQKENI. Trimming removed 4 bases at V and 6 bases at J, with 8 bases between. The chain's CDR3 is CASSRETDTQYF. The CDR3 nucleotides read TGTGCCAGCTCACGCGAGACTGATACGCAGTATTTT.